Below are 16 T cell receptor beta chains sequenced from a single sample in a study of blood T cell repertoires in COVID-19. Assay used: immunoSEQ multiplex PCR; TCRdb lists only in-frame clones, some missing. The sample gives tens of thousands of clones, approximately 86% of which show up once; approximately 4.1% is in the top ten. The sample was peripheral blood. The receptor set was obtained from a middle-aged man with acute or convalescent COVID-19.

V and J are TRBV6-1 and TRBJ1-2; 7 positions match TRBD1. With V trimmed by 5 bases and J by 4 bases, 7 bases remained unmatched. The CDR3 runs to 14 residues. CDR1 is MNHNS and CDR2 is SASEGT in the germline V gene. The CDR3 sequence is CASSQGTAFYGYTF. The CDR3 DNA sequence: TGTGCCAGCAGTCAGGGGACAGCTTTCTATGGCTACACCTTC.

V and J are TRBV25-1 and TRBJ1-4, with 7 nucleotides matching TRBD1. Germline assignment: CDR1 MGHDK and CDR2 SYGVNS. This CDR3 has 15 amino acids. V shed 1 base and J 5 bases; nucleotides not matched to a gene: 4. For the CDR3, the DNA is TGTGCCAGCAGTGAATTTGGGGACAGCAATGAAAAACTGTTTTTT. It encodes CASSEFGDSNEKLFF.

This clone was recorded only once. The chain links TRBV11-2 to TRBJ2-5, with 11 bases lining up with TRBD1. V was pared by 1 base and J by 3 bases, with 4 bases of the junction left unmatched. Germline V gene data show CDR1 as SGHAT and CDR2 as FQNNGV. The CDR3 spans 16 residues. The CDR3: CASSLGRDRGEETQYF. In nucleotides, the CDR3 is TGTGCCAGCAGCTTAGGGCGGGACAGGGGGGAAGAGACCCAGTACTTC.

V gene TRBV30 combines with J gene TRBJ2-3, with D possibly matching TRBD2 (5 bases). The CDR3 sequence is 16 residues long. V lost 5 bases and J 8 bases, leaving 26 bases between the germline ends. From germline, CDR1 is GTSNPN and CDR2 SVGIG (reference sequence). The CDR3 protein is CAWETRQGRGFLTQYF. The CDR3 coding sequence is TGTGCCTGGGAGACGAGGCAAGGACGGGGATTTCTTACGCAGTATTTT.

This clone was recorded only once. The V and J genes are TRBV19 and TRBJ2-7; D uncertain. The V gene's germline CDR1 is LNHDA and CDR2 SQIVND (reference sequence). The CDR3 contains 14 residues. The V end was cut by 1 base, the J end by 3 bases, with 10 bases between. CDR3 nucleotide sequence: TGTGCCAGTAGTATAGGCCCCTCCAGCTACGAGCAGTACTTC. Its translation: CASSIGPSSYEQYF.

This clone was recorded once. The genes are TRBV5-4 and TRBJ2-2; 14 positions agree with TRBD2. V lost 4 bases, J lost 7 bases, and 3 bases stayed unmatched. This CDR3 is built from 15 residues. The V gene's germline CDR1 is SGHNT and CDR2 YYREEE (reference sequence). For the CDR3, the DNA is TGTGCCAGCAGCACGACTAGCGGGGGGGTCGGGGAGCTGTTTTTT. This codes for CASSTTSGGVGELFF. The full variable domain, with the rest looked up from reference TRBV5-4 and TRBJ2-2, is ETGVTQSPTHLIKTRGQQVTLRCSSQSGHNTVSWYQQALGQGPQFIFQYYREEENGRGNFPPRFSGLQFPNYSSELNVNALELDDSALYLCASSTTSGGVGELFFGEGSRLTVL.

This clone was seen a few times. V gene TRBV15 combines with J gene TRBJ2-4, with 8 bases matching TRBD1. V trimming: 1 base; J trimming: 1 base; junction bases outside the gene matches: 6. The CDR3 totals 17 residues. Germline V gives CDR1 LNHNV, CDR2 YYDKDF (reference sequence). CDR3 sequence reads: CATSRAGQGGAKNIQYF. CDR3 nucleotides: TGTGCCACCAGCAGAGCCGGACAGGGAGGCGCCAAAAACATTCAGTACTTC.

The gene calls are TRBV6-2 or TRBV6-3 and TRBJ2-7; TRBD2 agrees at 8 bases. The trim removed 0 bases at V and 2 bases at J, leaving 3 bases unmatched. Germline CDR1 is MNHEY and CDR2 is SVGEGT. CDR3 length equals 15 residues. The CDR3 protein is CASSYSRGAPYEQYF. The CDR3, as DNA: TGTGCCAGCAGTTACTCGCGGGGGGCGCCCTACGAGCAGTACTTC.

Concerning this clone: Different DNA sequences within this sample yield the same CDR3. The V and J genes are TRBV3-1 (or the pseudogene TRBV3-2) and TRBJ1-1, with D possibly being TRBD1 (6 bases). Germline assignment: CDR1 LGHDT and CDR2 YNNKEL (reference sequence). The CDR3 is 14 residues long. Trimming cost V 4 bases and J 2 bases, with 11 bases left between them. CDR3 nucleotides: TGTGCCAGCAGCCCGTGGACAGAAAACACTGAAGCTTTCTTT. It is translated as CASSPWTENTEAFF.

The rearrangement links TRBV9 to TRBJ1-5; no reliable D call. The V gene's germline CDR1 is SGDLS and CDR2 YYNGEE. Trimming took 3 bases from V and 9 from J, leaving 16 bases between them. This CDR3 is 14 amino acids long. The CDR3 is CASSADARDRPQHF. CDR3 DNA sequence: TGTGCCAGCAGCGCGGACGCGCGGGATCGGCCCCAGCATTTT. The whole variable domain, remainder taken from reference TRBV9 and TRBJ1-5, is DSGVTQTPKHLITATGQRVTLRCSPRSGDLSVYWYQQSLDQGLQFLIQYYNGEERAKGNILERFSAQQFPDLHSELNLSSLELGDSALYFCASSADARDRPQHFGDGTRLSIL.

The chain joins TRBV28 to TRBJ2-6; D remains ambiguous. CDR3 size: 16 residues. V lost 3 bases and J 1 base, leaving 10 bases between the germline ends. Per germline, CDR1 MDHEN and CDR2 SYDVKM. In DNA, the CDR3 is TGTGCCAGCAGTTTCAACTATCCTTCTGGGGCCAACGTCCTGACTTTC. Translated, it gives CASSFNYPSGANVLTF.

This clone was counted once. V usage is TRBV7-9 and J usage is TRBJ2-5, with 7 bases that match TRBD2. Germline assignment: CDR1 SEHNR and CDR2 FQNEAQ (reference sequence). This CDR3 is 15 amino acids long. The J segment lost 5 bases and the V segment lost 1 base, leaving 7 bases of the junction unmatched. The CDR3 loop reads CASSLGGAGEETQYF. CDR3 coding DNA: TGTGCCAGCAGCTTAGGGGGTGCGGGAGAGGAGACCCAGTACTTC. The full variable domain, completed using reference TRBV7-9 and TRBJ2-5, is DTGVSQNPRHKITKRGQNVTFRCDPISEHNRLYWYRQTLGQGPEFLTYFQNEAQLEKSRLLSDRFSAERPKGSFSTLEIQRTEQGDSAMYLCASSLGGAGEETQYFGPGTRLLVL.

The chain has TRBV18 and TRBJ2-7, with D tentatively TRBD2 (6 bases). Germline-derived CDR1 and CDR2 are KGHSH and LQKENI. V lost 2 bases, J lost 2 bases, and 13 bases lay in between. The CDR3 contains 15 residues. This CDR3 reads CASSPASATAYEQYF. In nucleotides, the CDR3 is TGTGCCAGCTCACCAGCTAGCGCCACGGCCTACGAGCAGTACTTC. The variable domain in full, with the rest retrieved from reference TRBV18 and TRBJ2-7, is NAGVMQNPRHLVRRRGQEARLRCSPMKGHSHVYWYRQLPEEGLKFMVYLQKENIIDESGMPKERFSAEFPKEGPSILRIQQVVRGDSAAYFCASSPASATAYEQYFGPGTRLTVT.

The J gene is TRBJ2-3, the V gene TRBV5-5; 9 bases are shared with TRBD2. The germline gives CDR1 SGHKS, CDR2 YYEKEE (reference sequence). This CDR3 is 16 amino acids long. V lost 0 bases, J lost 2 bases, and 4 bases stayed unmatched. CDR3 DNA: TGTGCCAGCAGCTTGGCTAGCGGGACTATCACAGATACGCAGTATTTT. It is translated as CASSLASGTITDTQYF.

The chain combines TRBV11-2 with TRBJ2-7; weak D call: TRBD1 (5 bases). The germline V and J ends were trimmed by 5 bases and 3 bases, with 8 bases remaining between them. The CDR3 covers 12 residues. Looked up from germline, CDR1 is SGHAT and CDR2 is FQNNGV. The DNA of the CDR3 is TGTGCCAGCAGCCACAGGAGCTACGAGCAGTACTTC. Translating it yields CASSHRSYEQYF.

This clone turned up a few times. This chain uses TRBV5-6 with TRBJ1-4; D gene unclear. CDR3 length equals 15 residues. V was pared by 2 bases and J by 6 bases, with 14 bases between. The germline CDR1 and CDR2 sequences are SGHDT and YYEEEE. CDR3 sequence: CASSFFGRFDEKLFF. The CDR3 bases are TGTGCCAGCAGCTTTTTCGGCAGGTTCGATGAAAAACTGTTTTTT.